The T cell receptor beta chain under discussion was sequenced for a study of cytomegalovirus exposure and HLA in healthy donors. CDR3 length: 17 residues. Germline loops: CDR1 SGHTA, CDR2 FQGNSA. With 5 bases removed from V and 0 bases from J, the gap between germline ends came to 19 bases. The sample holds a few counts of this clone. The PCR employed 60 Vbeta primers together with 13 Jbeta primers. Data came from immunoSEQ multiplex PCR; TCRdb stores just in-frame clones and leaves some out. Of roughly 200,000 clones in the sample, 77% are singletons; the top ten hold about 4%. Sequencing input: PBMCs. This TCR came from a woman aged 55-70 years in good health and CMV-seropositive. The chain couples TRBV7-2 to TRBJ1-2; TRBD1 might be the D (6 bases). This chain's CDR3 is CASSPSPYRAPNYGYTF. Here the CDR3 DNA reads TGTGCCAGCAGCCCGAGCCCCTACAGGGCTCCTAACTATGGCTACACCTTC.